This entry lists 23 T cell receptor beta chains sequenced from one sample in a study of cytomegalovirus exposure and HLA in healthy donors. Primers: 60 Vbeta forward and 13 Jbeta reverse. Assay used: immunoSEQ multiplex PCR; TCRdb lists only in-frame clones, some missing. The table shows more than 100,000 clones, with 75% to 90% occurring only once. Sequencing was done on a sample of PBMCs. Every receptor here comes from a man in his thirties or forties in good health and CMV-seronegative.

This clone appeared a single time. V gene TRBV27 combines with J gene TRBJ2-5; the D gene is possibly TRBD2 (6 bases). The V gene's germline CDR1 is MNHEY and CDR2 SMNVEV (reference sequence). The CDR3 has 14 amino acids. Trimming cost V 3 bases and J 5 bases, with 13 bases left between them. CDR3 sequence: CASSFIRGWETQYF. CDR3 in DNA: TGTGCCAGCAGTTTTATCCGGGGGTGGGAGACCCAGTACTTC.

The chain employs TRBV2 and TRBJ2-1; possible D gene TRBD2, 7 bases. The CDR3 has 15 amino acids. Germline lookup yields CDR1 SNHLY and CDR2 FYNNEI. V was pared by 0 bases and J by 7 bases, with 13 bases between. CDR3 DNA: TGTGCCAGCAGTGAAGCGGGGCGGGGGCGTAATGAGCAGTTCTTC. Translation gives CASSEAGRGRNEQFF.

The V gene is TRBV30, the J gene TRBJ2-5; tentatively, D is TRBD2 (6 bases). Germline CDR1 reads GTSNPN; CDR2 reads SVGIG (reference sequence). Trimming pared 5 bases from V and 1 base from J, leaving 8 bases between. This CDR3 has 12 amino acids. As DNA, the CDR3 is TGTGCCTGGGGGCGGGGCCAAGAGACCCAGTACTTC. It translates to CAWGRGQETQYF. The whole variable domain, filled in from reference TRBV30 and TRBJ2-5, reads SQTIHQWPATLVQPVGSPLSLECTVEGTSNPNLYWYRQAAGRGLQLLFYSVGIGQISSEVPQNLSASRPQDRQFILSSKKLLLSDSGFYLCAWGRGQETQYFGPGTRLLVL.

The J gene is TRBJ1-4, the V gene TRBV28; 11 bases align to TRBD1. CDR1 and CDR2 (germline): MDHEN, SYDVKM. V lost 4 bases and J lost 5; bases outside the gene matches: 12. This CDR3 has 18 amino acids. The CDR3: CASSSRPGQGVINEKLFF. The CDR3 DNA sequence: TGTGCCAGCAGTTCTCGACCGGGACAGGGGGTCATAAATGAAAAACTGTTTTTT.

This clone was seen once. The CDR3 region is CASSLGVAGSPLHF. The CDR3 DNA reads TGTGCCAGCAGCTTAGGGGTGGCGGGTTCACCCCTCCACTTT. This chain links TRBV7-2 with TRBJ1-6; D not certain. The V gene's germline CDR1 is SGHTA and CDR2 FQGNSA. V was trimmed by 1 base and J by 9 bases, leaving 10 bases between them. There are 14 residues in the CDR3. Full variable domain (missing parts from reference TRBV7-2 and TRBJ1-6): GAGVSQSPSNKVTEKGKDVELRCDPISGHTALYWYRQSLGQGLEFLIYFQGNSAPDKSGLPSDRFSAERTGGSVSTLTIQRTQQEDSAVYLCASSLGVAGSPLHFGNGTRLTVT.

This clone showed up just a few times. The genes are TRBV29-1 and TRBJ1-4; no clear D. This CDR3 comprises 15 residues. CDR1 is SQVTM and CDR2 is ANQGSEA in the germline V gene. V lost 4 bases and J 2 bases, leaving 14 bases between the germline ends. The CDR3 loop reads CSVAWRVKTNEKLFF. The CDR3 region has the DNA TGCAGCGTTGCCTGGCGGGTGAAGACTAATGAAAAACTGTTTTTT.

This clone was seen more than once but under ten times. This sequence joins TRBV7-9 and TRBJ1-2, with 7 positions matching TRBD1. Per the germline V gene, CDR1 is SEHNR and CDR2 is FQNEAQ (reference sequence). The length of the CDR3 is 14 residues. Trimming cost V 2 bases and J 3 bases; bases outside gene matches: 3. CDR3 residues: CASSLRGGDYGYTF. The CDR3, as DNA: TGTGCCAGCAGCTTAAGAGGGGGCGACTATGGCTACACCTTC.

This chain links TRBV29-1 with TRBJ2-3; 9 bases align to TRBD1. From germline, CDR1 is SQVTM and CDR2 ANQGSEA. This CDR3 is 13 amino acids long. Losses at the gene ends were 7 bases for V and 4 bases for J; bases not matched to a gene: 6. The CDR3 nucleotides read TGCAGCGGTCCGGGACAGGGTTCAGATACGCAGTATTTT. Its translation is CSGPGQGSDTQYF.

CDR3 sequence: CASSPRAGLESEQFF. The CDR3 bases are TGTGCCAGCAGCCCAAGGGCAGGGCTGGAGAGTGAGCAGTTCTTC. The rearrangement joins TRBV9 to TRBJ2-1; the D gene is possibly TRBD1 (5 bases). Germline CDR1 is SGDLS and CDR2 is YYNGEE. The V end was cut by 4 bases, the J end by 9 bases, with 20 bases between. There are 15 residues in the CDR3.

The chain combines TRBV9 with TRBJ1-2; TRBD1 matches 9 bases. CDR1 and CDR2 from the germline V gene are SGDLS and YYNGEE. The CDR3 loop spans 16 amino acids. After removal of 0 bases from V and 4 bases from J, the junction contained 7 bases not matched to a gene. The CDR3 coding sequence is TGTGCCAGCAGCGTAGCCCACAGGGGGCGAAGCTATGGCTACACCTTC. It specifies CASSVAHRGRSYGYTF.

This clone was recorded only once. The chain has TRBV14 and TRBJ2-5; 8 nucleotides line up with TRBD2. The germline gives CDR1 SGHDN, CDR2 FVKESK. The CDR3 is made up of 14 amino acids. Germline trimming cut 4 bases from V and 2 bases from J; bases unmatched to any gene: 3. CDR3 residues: CASSPGLDQETQYF. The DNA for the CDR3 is TGTGCCAGCAGCCCGGGACTAGATCAAGAGACCCAGTACTTC.

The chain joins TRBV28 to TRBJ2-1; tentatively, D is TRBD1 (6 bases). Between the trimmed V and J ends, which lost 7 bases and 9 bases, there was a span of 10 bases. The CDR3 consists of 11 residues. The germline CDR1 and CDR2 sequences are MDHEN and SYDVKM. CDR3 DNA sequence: TGTGCCAGCACCCCAGGGGTTGAGCAGTTCTTC. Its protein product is CASTPGVEQFF.

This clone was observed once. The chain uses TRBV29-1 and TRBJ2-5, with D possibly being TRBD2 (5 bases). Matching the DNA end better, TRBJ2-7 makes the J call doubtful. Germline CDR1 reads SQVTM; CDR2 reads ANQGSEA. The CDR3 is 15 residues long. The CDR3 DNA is TGCAGCGTTGAAGCCCCACTAGAAGGCTCCTACGAGCAGTACTTC. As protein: CSVEAPLEGSYEQYF.

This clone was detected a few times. CDR3 region: CASSLENEQFF. CDR3 nucleotides: TGTGCCAGCAGTTTAGAAAATGAGCAGTTCTTC. The chain couples TRBV9 to TRBJ2-1; D call uncertain. In germline, CDR1 is SGDLS, CDR2 YYNGEE. The CDR3 is made up of 11 amino acids. Trimming removed 5 bases from V and 7 bases from J, with 7 bases in between. The complete variable domain, with remaining parts taken from reference TRBV9 and TRBJ2-1, reads DSGVTQTPKHLITATGQRVTLRCSPRSGDLSVYWYQQSLDQGLQFLIQYYNGEERAKGNILERFSAQQFPDLHSELNLSSLELGDSALYFCASSLENEQFFGPGTRLTVL.

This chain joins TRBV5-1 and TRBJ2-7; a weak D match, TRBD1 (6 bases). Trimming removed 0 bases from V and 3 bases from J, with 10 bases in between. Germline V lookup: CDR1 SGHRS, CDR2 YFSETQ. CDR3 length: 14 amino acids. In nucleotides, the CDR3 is TGCGCCAGCAGCTTGGACAGGGTAATCTACGAGCAGTACTTC. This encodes CASSLDRVIYEQYF.

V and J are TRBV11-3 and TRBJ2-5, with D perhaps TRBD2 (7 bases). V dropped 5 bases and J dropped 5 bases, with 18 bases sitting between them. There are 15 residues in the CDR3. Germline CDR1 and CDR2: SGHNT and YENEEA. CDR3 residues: CASSARGGAGETQYF. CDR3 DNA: TGTGCCAGCAGCGCTCGAGGGGGGGCCGGGGAGACCCAGTACTTC.

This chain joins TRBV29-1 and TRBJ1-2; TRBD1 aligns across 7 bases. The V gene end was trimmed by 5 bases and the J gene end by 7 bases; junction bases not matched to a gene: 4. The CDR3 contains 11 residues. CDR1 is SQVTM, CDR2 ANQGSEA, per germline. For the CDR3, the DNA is TGCAGCGTTCTGGCAGGGGGTGGCTACACCTTC. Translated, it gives CSVLAGGGYTF.

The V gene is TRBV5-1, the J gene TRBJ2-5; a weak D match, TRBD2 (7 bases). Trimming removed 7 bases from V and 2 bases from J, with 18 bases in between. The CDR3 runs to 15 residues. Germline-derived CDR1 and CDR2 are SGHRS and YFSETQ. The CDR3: CASFRGGGSQETQYF. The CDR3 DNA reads TGCGCCAGCTTCAGGGGCGGGGGTTCACAAGAGACCCAGTACTTC.

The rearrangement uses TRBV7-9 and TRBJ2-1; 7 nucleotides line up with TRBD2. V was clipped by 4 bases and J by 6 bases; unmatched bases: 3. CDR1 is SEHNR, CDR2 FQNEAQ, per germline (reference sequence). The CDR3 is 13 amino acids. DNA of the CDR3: TGTGCCAGCAGCTCCGGGGGGACCAATGAGCAGTTCTTC. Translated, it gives CASSSGGTNEQFF.

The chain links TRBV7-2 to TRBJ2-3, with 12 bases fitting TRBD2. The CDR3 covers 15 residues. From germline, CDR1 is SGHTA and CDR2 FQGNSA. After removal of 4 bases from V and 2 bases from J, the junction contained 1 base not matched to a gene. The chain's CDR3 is CASSWTSGVTDTQYF. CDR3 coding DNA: TGTGCCAGCAGCTGGACTAGCGGGGTCACAGATACGCAGTATTTT.

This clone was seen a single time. CDR3 sequence: CASSLEGEGSRQPQHF. CDR3 DNA: TGTGCCAGCAGCTTAGAAGGGGAAGGAAGCCGTCAGCCCCAGCATTTT. The chain carries TRBV7-2 and TRBJ1-5, with D possibly matching TRBD1 (5 bases). Trimming shortened V by 1 base and J by 6 bases, and 16 bases separated the two germline ends. CDR3 length: 16 amino acids. Germline V gene lookup returns CDR1 SGHTA and CDR2 FQGNSA.

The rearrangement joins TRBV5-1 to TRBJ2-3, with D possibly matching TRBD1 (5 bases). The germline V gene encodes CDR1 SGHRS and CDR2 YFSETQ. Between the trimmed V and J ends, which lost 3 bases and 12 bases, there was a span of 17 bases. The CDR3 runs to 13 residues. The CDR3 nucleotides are TGCGCCAGCAGCTGGACCCGACAGAACCGTCAGTATTTT. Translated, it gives CASSWTRQNRQYF. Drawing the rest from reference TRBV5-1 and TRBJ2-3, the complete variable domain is KAGVTQTPRYLIKTRGQQVTLSCSPISGHRSVSWYQQTPGQGLQFLFEYFSETQRNKGNFPGRFSGRQFSNSRSEMNVSTLELGDSALYLCASSWTRQNRQYFGPGTRLTVL.

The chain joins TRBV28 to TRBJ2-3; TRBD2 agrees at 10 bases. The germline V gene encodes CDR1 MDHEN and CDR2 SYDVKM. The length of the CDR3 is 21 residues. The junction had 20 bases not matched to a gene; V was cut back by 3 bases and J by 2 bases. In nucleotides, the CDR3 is TGTGCCAGCAGTTTTATTACTTGGAGTTCGCCTAGCGGGGGTTTCACAGATACGCAGTATTTT. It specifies CASSFITWSSPSGGFTDTQYF.